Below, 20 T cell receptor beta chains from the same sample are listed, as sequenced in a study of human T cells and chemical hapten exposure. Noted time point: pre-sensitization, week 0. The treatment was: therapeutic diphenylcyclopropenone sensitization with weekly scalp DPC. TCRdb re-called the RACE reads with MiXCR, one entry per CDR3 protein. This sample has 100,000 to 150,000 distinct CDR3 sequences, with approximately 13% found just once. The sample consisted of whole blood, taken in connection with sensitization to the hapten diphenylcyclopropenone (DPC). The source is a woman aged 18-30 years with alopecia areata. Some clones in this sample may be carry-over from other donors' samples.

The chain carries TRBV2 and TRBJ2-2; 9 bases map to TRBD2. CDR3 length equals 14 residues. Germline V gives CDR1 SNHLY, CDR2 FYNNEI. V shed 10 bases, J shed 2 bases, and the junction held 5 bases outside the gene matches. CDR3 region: CANQRGANTGELFF. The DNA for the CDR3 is TGTGCCAACCAGCGGGGGGCAAACACCGGGGAGCTGTTTTTT. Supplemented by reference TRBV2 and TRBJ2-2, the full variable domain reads EPEVTQTPSHQVTQMGQEVILRCVPISNHLYFYWYRQILGQKVEFLVSFYNNEISEKSEIFDDQFSVERPDGSNFTLKIRSTKLEDSAMYFCANQRGANTGELFFGEGSRLTVL.

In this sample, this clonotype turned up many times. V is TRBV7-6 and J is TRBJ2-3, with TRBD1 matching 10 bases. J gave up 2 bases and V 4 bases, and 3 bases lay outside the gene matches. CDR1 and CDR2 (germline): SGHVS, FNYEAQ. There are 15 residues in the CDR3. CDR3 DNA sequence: TGTGCCAGCAGCTCGGACAGGGGGTTCACAGATACGCAGTATTTT. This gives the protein CASSSDRGFTDTQYF.

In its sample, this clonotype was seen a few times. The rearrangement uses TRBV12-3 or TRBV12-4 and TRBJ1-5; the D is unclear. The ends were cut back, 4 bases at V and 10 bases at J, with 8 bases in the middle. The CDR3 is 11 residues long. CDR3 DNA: TGTGCCAGCAGTTCCAGTGAACCCCAGCATTTT. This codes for CASSSSEPQHF.

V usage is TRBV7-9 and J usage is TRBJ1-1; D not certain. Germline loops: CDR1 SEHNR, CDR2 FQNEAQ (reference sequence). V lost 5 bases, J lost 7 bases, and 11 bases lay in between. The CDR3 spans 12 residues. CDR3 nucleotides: TGTGCCAGCAGCCTTACATGGGGTGAAGCTTTCTTT. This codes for CASSLTWGEAFF.

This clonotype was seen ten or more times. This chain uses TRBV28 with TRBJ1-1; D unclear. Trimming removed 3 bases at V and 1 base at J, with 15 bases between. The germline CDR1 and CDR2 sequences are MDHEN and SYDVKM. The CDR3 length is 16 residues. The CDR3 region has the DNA TGTGCCAGCAGTTTTACAACCAGACGATCGAACACTGAAGCTTTCTTT. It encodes CASSFTTRRSNTEAFF.

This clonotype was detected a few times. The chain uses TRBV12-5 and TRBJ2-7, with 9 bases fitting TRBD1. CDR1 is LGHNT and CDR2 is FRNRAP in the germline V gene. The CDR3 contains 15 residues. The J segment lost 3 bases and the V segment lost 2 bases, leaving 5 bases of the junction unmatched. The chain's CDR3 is CASGLKDRGLYEQYF. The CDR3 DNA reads TGTGCTAGTGGTTTGAAGGACAGGGGCCTCTACGAGCAGTACTTC.

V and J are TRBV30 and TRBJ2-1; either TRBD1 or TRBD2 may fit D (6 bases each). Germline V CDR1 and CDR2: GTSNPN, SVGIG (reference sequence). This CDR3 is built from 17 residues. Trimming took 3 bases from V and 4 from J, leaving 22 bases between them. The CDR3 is CAWSPRMFGGVYNEQFF. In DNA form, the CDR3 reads TGTGCCTGGAGCCCCCGTATGTTCGGGGGCGTATACAATGAGCAGTTCTTC.

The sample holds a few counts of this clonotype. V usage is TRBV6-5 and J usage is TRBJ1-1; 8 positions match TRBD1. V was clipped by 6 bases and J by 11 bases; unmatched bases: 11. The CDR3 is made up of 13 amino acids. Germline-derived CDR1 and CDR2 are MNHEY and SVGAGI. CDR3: CASSPPRGRDAFF. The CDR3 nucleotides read TGTGCCAGCAGCCCCCCCAGGGGGCGCGACGCTTTCTTT.

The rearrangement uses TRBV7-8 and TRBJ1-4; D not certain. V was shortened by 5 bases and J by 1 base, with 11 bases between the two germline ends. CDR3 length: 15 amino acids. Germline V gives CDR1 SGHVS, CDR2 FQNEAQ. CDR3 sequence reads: CASSPIGITNEKLFF. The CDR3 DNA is TGTGCCAGCAGCCCGATCGGGATAACTAATGAAAAACTGTTTTTT.

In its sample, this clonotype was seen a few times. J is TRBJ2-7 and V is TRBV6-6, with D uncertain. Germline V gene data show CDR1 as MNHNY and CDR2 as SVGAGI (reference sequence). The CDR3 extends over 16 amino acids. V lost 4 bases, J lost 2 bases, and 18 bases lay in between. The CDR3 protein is CASSSPAGESPYEQYF. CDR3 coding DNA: TGTGCCAGCAGTTCCCCTGCAGGTGAATCTCCCTACGAGCAGTACTTC.

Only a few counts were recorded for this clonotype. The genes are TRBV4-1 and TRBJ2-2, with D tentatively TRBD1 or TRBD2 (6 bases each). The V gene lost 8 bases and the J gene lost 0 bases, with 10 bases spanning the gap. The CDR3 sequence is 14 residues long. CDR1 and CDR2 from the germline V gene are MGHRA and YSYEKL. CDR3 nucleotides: TGCGCCAGCCGGGGGACACCGAACACCGGGGAGCTGTTTTTT. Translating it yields CASRGTPNTGELFF.

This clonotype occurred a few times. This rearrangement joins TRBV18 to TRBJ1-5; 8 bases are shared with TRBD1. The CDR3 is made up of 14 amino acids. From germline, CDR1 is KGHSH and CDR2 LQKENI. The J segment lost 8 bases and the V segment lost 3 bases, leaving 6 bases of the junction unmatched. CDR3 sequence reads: CASSPSGGAEPQHF. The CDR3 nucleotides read TGTGCCAGCTCACCTTCAGGGGGCGCGGAGCCCCAGCATTTT.

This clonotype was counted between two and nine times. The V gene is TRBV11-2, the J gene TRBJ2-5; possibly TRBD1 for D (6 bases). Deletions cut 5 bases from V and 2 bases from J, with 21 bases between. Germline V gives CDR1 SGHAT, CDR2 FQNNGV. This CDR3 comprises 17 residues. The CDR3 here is CASSQLRRQVSQETQYF. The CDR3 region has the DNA TGTGCCAGCAGCCAACTCCGACGACAGGTATCGCAAGAGACCCAGTACTTC.

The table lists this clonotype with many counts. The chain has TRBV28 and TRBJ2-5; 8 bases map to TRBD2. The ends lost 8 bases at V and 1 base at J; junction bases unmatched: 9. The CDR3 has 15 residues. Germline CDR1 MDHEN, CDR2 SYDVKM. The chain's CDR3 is CASGRAGAFQETQYF. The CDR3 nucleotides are TGTGCCAGCGGTAGAGCGGGGGCGTTCCAAGAGACCCAGTACTTC.

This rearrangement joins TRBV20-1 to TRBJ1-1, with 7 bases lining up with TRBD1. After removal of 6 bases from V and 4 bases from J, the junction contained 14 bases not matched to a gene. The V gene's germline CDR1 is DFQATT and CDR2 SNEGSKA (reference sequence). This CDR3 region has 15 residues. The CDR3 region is CSAEKTGLLGTEAFF. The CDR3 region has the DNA TGCAGTGCCGAAAAGACAGGGCTTTTGGGCACTGAAGCTTTCTTT.

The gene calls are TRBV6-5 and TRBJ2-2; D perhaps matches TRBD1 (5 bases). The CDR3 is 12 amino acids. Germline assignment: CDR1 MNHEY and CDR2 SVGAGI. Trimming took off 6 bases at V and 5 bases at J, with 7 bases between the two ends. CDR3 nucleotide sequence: TGTGCCAGCAGATGGACAACCGGGGAGCTGTTTTTT. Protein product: CASRWTTGELFF.

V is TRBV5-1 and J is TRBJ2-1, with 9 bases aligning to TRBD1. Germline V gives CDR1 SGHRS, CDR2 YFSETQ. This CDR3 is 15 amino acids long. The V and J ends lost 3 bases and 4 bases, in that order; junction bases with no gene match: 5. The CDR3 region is CASSSDRGNYNEQFF. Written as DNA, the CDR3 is TGCGCCAGCAGCTCCGACAGGGGGAATTACAATGAGCAGTTCTTC.

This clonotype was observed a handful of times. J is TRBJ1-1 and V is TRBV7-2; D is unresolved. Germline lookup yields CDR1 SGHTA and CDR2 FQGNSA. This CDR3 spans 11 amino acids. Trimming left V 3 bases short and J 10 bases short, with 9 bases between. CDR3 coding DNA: TGTGCCAGCAGCTTGGGCCCAGCAGCTTTCTTT. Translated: CASSLGPAAFF.

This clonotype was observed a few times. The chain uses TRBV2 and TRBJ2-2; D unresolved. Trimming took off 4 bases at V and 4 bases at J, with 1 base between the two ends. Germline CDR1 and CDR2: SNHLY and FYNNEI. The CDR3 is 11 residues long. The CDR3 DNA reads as TGTGCCAGCAGTGGCACCGGGGAGCTGTTTTTT. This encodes CASSGTGELFF.

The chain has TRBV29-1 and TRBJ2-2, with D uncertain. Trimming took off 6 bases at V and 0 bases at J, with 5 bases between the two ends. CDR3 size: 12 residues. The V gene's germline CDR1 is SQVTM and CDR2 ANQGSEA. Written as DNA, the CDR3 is TGCAGCGTCCGTCCGAACACCGGGGAGCTGTTTTTT. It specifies CSVRPNTGELFF.